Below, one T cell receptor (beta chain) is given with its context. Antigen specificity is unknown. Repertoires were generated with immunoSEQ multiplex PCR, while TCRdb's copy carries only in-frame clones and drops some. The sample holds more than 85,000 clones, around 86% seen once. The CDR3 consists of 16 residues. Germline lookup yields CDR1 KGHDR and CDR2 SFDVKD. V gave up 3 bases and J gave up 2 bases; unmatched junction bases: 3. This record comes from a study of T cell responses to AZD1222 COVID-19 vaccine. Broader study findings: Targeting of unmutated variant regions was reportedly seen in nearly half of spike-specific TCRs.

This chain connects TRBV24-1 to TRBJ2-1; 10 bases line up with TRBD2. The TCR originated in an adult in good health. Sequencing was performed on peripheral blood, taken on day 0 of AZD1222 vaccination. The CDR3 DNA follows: TGTGCCACCAGTGATCAAACTAGCGGGACCTACAATGAGCAGTTCTTC. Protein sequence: CATSDQTSGTYNEQFF.